The 27 T cell receptor beta chains listed next were all sequenced from one sample in a study of a mutant IDH1 vaccine in newly diagnosed glioma (dated by TCRdb to the early 2020s). The library was generated by the immunoSEQ multiplex PCR assay. Not all clones reach the TCRdb copy of this immuneACCESS table, which keeps in-frame sequences only. Checked studies attribute under half of the gap to unresolved V genes and leave the rest unexplained. This sample holds approximately 88,000 clones; about 82% were observed only once. In total, the top ten clones hold 7% to 9% of the sample. According to the study, the label for this sample's time point signals: baseline, week 1 (first vaccination visit). This sample's treatment or condition label indicates: pre-vaccination baseline after standard-of-care therapy. The input for sequencing was PBMCs, taken from a glioma patient treated with radiotherapy, temozolomide or both. These receptors all come from a man in his forties with glioma.

The chain combines TRBV6-6 with TRBJ1-4; D possibly corresponds to TRBD1 (6 bases). V was pared by 4 bases and J by 8 bases, with 17 bases between. This CDR3 contains 15 residues. Germline V lookup: CDR1 MNHNY, CDR2 SVGAGI (reference sequence). CDR3 DNA sequence: TGTGCCAGCAGTTTTAACAGGGAAGTAAGCGAAAAACTGTTTTTT. Its translation is CASSFNREVSEKLFF.

The chain couples TRBV30 to TRBJ1-2; no clear D. V lost 0 bases, J lost 1 base, and 15 bases lay in between. CDR1 is GTSNPN and CDR2 is SVGIG in the germline V gene (reference sequence). This CDR3 is 16 amino acids long. The CDR3 spells CAWSVEVAGLNYGYTF. In DNA form, the CDR3 reads TGTGCCTGGAGTGTCGAGGTAGCAGGCCTTAACTATGGCTACACCTTC.

The chain links TRBV9 to TRBJ2-7, with 13 bases lining up with TRBD2. In germline, CDR1 is SGDLS, CDR2 YYNGEE. The CDR3 loop spans 14 amino acids. After removal of 2 bases from V and 7 bases from J, the junction contained 3 bases not matched to a gene. The CDR3 region is CASSVGTSGVEQYF. CDR3 bases: TGTGCCAGCAGCGTGGGGACTAGCGGGGTAGAGCAGTACTTC.

This chain uses TRBV7-2 with TRBJ2-5; D ambiguous. Germline CDR1 and CDR2: SGHTA and FQGNSA. CDR3 size: 13 residues. The ends were cut back, 5 bases at V and 0 bases at J, with 7 bases in the middle. The CDR3 bases are TGTGCCAGCAGCCGTGGGGACCAAGAGACCCAGTACTTC. Its translation is CASSRGDQETQYF.

The chain employs TRBV11-1 and TRBJ2-3, with 7 bases fitting TRBD1. In germline, CDR1 is SGHAT, CDR2 FQDESV (reference sequence). This CDR3 comprises 16 residues. V shed 4 bases and J 2 bases; nucleotides not matched to a gene: 9. CDR3 residues: CASSSRQGWITDTQYF. CDR3 DNA sequence: TGTGCCAGCAGCTCCCGACAGGGATGGATCACAGATACGCAGTATTTT. Using reference TRBV11-1 and TRBJ2-3 for the parts outside the CDR3, the full variable domain is EAEVAQSPRYKITEKSQAVAFWCDPISGHATLYWYRQILGQGPELLVQFQDESVVDDSQLPKDRFSAERLKGVDSTLKIQPAELGDSAMYLCASSSRQGWITDTQYFGPGTRLTVL.

This chain links TRBV9 with TRBJ1-1; D not resolved. V lost 2 bases, J lost 3 bases, and 8 bases lay in between. Germline V gene lookup returns CDR1 SGDLS and CDR2 YYNGEE. The CDR3 totals 13 residues. DNA for the CDR3: TGTGCCAGCAGCGTTTACACCTACACTGAAGCTTTCTTT. This encodes CASSVYTYTEAFF.

This chain links TRBV2 with TRBJ2-1; 14 bases are shared with TRBD2. J lost 0 bases, V lost 5 bases, and 12 bases had no gene match. CDR1 SNHLY and CDR2 FYNNEI come from the germline V gene. The CDR3 length is 20 residues. For the CDR3, the DNA is TGTGCCAGCAGTCCGGTCGGGGGACTAGCGGGGGAAAGCTCCTACAATGAGCAGTTCTTC. This codes for CASSPVGGLAGESSYNEQFF.

J is TRBJ2-7 and V is TRBV10-3; D is perhaps TRBD1 (5 bases). Trimming removed 7 bases from V and 6 bases from J, with 16 bases in between. The length of the CDR3 is 13 residues. The germline gives CDR1 ENHRY, CDR2 SYGVKD. This chain's CDR3 is CAITRQPRLEQYF. Here the CDR3 DNA reads TGTGCCATCACCCGACAGCCCCGGCTCGAGCAGTACTTC.

The J gene is TRBJ2-2, the V gene TRBV27; 8 bases are a match to TRBD1. CDR3 length: 15 amino acids. The J segment lost 0 bases and the V segment lost 6 bases, leaving 3 bases of the junction unmatched. From germline, CDR1 is MNHEY and CDR2 SMNVEV (reference sequence). CDR3 amino acids: CASRLQGANTGELFF. The CDR3 DNA sequence: TGTGCCAGCAGGCTACAGGGGGCGAACACCGGGGAGCTGTTTTTT.

The chain combines TRBV7-9 with TRBJ2-1; 8 bases line up with TRBD2. This CDR3 region has 17 residues. Germline loops: CDR1 SEHNR, CDR2 FQNEAQ (reference sequence). V shed 0 bases and J 0 bases; nucleotides not matched to a gene: 4. Written as DNA, the CDR3 is TGTGCCAGCAGCTTAGCAACTAGCGGATTCTCCTACAATGAGCAGTTCTTC. Translating gives CASSLATSGFSYNEQFF.

This rearrangement joins TRBV11-2 to TRBJ2-5, with 12 nucleotides matching TRBD2. This CDR3 region has 14 residues. Germline values: CDR1 SGHAT, CDR2 FQNNGV. J gave up 5 bases and V 10 bases, and 8 bases lay outside the gene matches. The CDR3 sequence: CATSGGVTWETQYF. DNA of the CDR3: TGTGCCACTAGCGGGGGGGTAACGTGGGAGACCCAGTACTTC.

This chain connects TRBV6-1 to TRBJ1-2; D unresolved. Germline values: CDR1 MNHNS, CDR2 SASEGT. There are 13 residues in the CDR3. The V gene lost 4 bases and the J gene lost 1 base, with 7 bases spanning the gap. As DNA, the CDR3 is TGTGCCAGCAGTGTTTATCTTAACTATGGCTACACCTTC. It encodes CASSVYLNYGYTF.

The rearrangement joins TRBV9 to TRBJ1-2; D is uncertain. V lost 5 bases and J lost 8, with 13 bases in between. Germline values: CDR1 SGDLS, CDR2 YYNGEE. The CDR3 sequence is 12 residues long. CDR3 protein: CASSSLPRGYTF. The CDR3 coding sequence is TGTGCCAGCAGTAGTCTCCCTCGAGGCTACACCTTC.

The V and J genes are TRBV4-3 and TRBJ1-5; D gene unclear. There are 17 residues in the CDR3. V was shortened by 0 bases and J by 0 bases, with 12 bases between the two germline ends. In germline, CDR1 is LGHNA, CDR2 YSLEER. CDR3 in amino acids: CASSQDWVRYSNQPQHF. Here the CDR3 DNA reads TGCGCCAGCAGCCAAGATTGGGTGCGGTATAGCAATCAGCCCCAGCATTTT.

V and J are TRBV27 and TRBJ2-1; 14 bases line up with TRBD2. Germline V gene data show CDR1 as MNHEY and CDR2 as SMNVEV (reference sequence). The CDR3 consists of 15 residues. Trimming cost V 4 bases and J 7 bases; bases outside gene matches: 3. CDR3 sequence reads: CASSSGLAGVNEQFF. The CDR3, as DNA: TGTGCCAGCAGTTCGGGACTAGCGGGAGTAAATGAGCAGTTCTTC.

The rearrangement links TRBV9 to TRBJ1-2; D remains unclear. V gave up 0 bases and J gave up 0 bases, with 9 bases separating them. Germline CDR1 reads SGDLS; CDR2 reads YYNGEE. This CDR3 is 15 amino acids long. The CDR3 nucleotides are TGTGCCAGCAGCGTAGACGCCAGAGCTAACTATGGCTACACCTTC. Its protein is CASSVDARANYGYTF.

The chain has TRBV7-2 and TRBJ1-1; 7 nucleotides agree with TRBD1. The V gene's germline CDR1 is SGHTA and CDR2 FQGNSA. The CDR3 is 14 residues long. V lost 3 bases to trimming and J lost 6 bases; unmatched junction nucleotides: 7. CDR3: CASSFDRVVSEAFF. The CDR3 DNA reads TGTGCCAGCAGCTTTGACAGGGTAGTCTCTGAAGCTTTCTTT.

This rearrangement joins TRBV7-2 to TRBJ2-7; no clear D. In germline, CDR1 is SGHTA, CDR2 FQGNSA. V was pared by 1 base and J by 4 bases, with 8 bases between. This CDR3 has 13 residues. The chain's CDR3 is CASSLVDGYEQYF. The CDR3 nucleotides read TGTGCCAGCAGCTTAGTAGACGGGTACGAGCAGTACTTC.

The chain joins TRBV28 to TRBJ2-3; 10 bases are shared with TRBD2. After removal of 6 bases from V and 5 bases from J, the junction contained 11 bases not matched to a gene. CDR3 length: 16 residues. The germline CDR1 and CDR2 sequences are MDHEN and SYDVKM. The CDR3 nucleotides read TGTGCCAGCAGCTCAAGCGGGAGGGCCATCCAAGATACGCAGTATTTT. This encodes CASSSSGRAIQDTQYF.

To note about this clone: The same CDR3 arises from other DNA sequences in this sample as well. The gene calls are TRBV7-2 and TRBJ2-7, with unresolved D. The CDR3 spans 12 residues. From germline, CDR1 is SGHTA and CDR2 FQGNSA. Trimming stripped 4 bases from V and 4 bases from J, with 8 bases between. This chain's CDR3 is CASSSTGYEQYF. DNA of the CDR3: TGTGCCAGCAGCTCGACTGGTTACGAGCAGTACTTC.

The genes are TRBV30 and TRBJ1-2; D gene ambiguous. Deletions cut 3 bases from V and 9 bases from J, with 11 bases between. Germline CDR1 is GTSNPN and CDR2 is SVGIG (reference sequence). The CDR3 is made up of 11 amino acids. The CDR3 sequence: CAWRTGVSYTF. In DNA form, the CDR3 reads TGTGCCTGGAGGACGGGTGTGAGCTACACCTTC.

CDR3 amino acids: CAIRAGLSSEQYF. The CDR3 nucleotides are TGTGCCATCAGGGCCGGACTATCGTCCGAGCAGTACTTC. The gene calls are TRBV10-3 and TRBJ2-7; possibly TRBD2 for D (6 bases). Trimming removed 6 bases from V and 6 bases from J, with 15 bases in between. The germline V gene encodes CDR1 ENHRY and CDR2 SYGVKD. The CDR3 runs 13 residues.

This sequence joins TRBV29-1 and TRBJ2-1; D may match TRBD1 or TRBD2 (6 bases each). This CDR3 is built from 13 residues. Trimming cost V 6 bases and J 8 bases, with 17 bases left between them. Germline CDR1 SQVTM, CDR2 ANQGSEA. The CDR3: CSVLRGETHEQFF. DNA of the CDR3: TGCAGCGTCCTTAGGGGGGAAACCCATGAGCAGTTCTTC.

The genes are TRBV19 and TRBJ2-7; 12 positions agree with TRBD1. With 6 bases clipped from V and 4 bases from J, the junction kept 4 bases outside the gene matches. Germline CDR1 reads LNHDA; CDR2 reads SQIVND (reference sequence). The CDR3 length is 14 residues. The CDR3 is CASRPGQGAYEQYF. Here the CDR3 DNA reads TGTGCCAGTAGACCGGGACAGGGGGCATACGAGCAGTACTTC.

CDR3: CASSGLAGPWETQYF. As DNA, the CDR3 is TGTGCCAGCAGTGGACTAGCGGGGCCGTGGGAGACCCAGTACTTC. The rearrangement links TRBV2 to TRBJ2-5; the match to TRBD2 covers 11 bases. Unmatched junction bases numbered 6, after V lost 4 bases and J lost 5 bases. Germline V CDR1 and CDR2: SNHLY, FYNNEI. This CDR3 contains 15 residues.

There are a few counts of this clone. A read error may produce the germline difference seen at one junction end. This rearrangement joins TRBV7-7 to TRBJ2-4; perhaps TRBD1 as D (6 bases). Germline loops: CDR1 SSHAT, CDR2 FNYEAQ (reference sequence). The CDR3 loop spans 15 amino acids. The CDR3 here is CASSLAPGVGNIQYF. In DNA, the CDR3 is TGTGCTAGCAGCTTAGCACCAGGGGTGGGGAACATTCAGTACTTC.

This clone was seen only once. The J gene is TRBJ1-5, the V gene TRBV7-8, with D possibly matching TRBD1 (6 bases). This CDR3 comprises 14 residues. Trimming took 5 bases from V and 1 from J, leaving 9 bases between them. Germline CDR1 SGHVS, CDR2 FQNEAQ. CDR3 nucleotides: TGTGCCAGCAGCATACAGGGAAGCAATCAGCCCCAGCATTTT. Translation gives CASSIQGSNQPQHF.